This is a list of T cell receptor beta chains from one sample in a study of response to subunit inactivated influenza vaccine. TCRdb itself ran the RT-PCR reads through MiXCR, one entry per CDR3 protein. The data hold 500,000 to 550,000 distinct CDR3 sequences, with approximately 7.7% observed a single time. The specimen was PBMCs from blood, collected about 23 months after vaccination. These receptors originate from a man aged 45-69 years who received an inactivated influenza vaccine. CDR3s include the opening cysteine and the closing phenylalanine or tryptophan. The D gene is left open where the match is weak. Size values are once, few and many counts, or a class for expanded clones, and some rows have none.

D gene: TRBD2
V gene: TRBV3-1
CDR3 length: 17
J gene: TRBJ2-5
clone size: few
CDR3 protein: CASSQGASGGRQETQYF
CDR3 DNA: TGTGCCAGCAGCCAAGGGGCTAGCGGAGGTCGGCAAGAGACCCAGTACTTC

D gene: TRBD2
V gene: TRBV20-1
CDR3 length: 14
J gene: TRBJ2-3
clone size: .
CDR3 protein: CSASGGAVADTQYF
CDR3 DNA: TGCAGTGCTAGCGGGGGGGCTGTGGCAGATACGCAGTATTTT

D gene: TRBD2
V gene: TRBV20-1
CDR3 length: 16
J gene: TRBJ2-1
clone size: many
CDR3 protein: CSADSGLAGGYNEQFF
CDR3 DNA: TGCAGTGCGGATTCGGGACTAGCGGGAGGCTACAATGAGCAGTTCTTC

D gene: TRBD2
V gene: TRBV10-3
CDR3 length: 15
J gene: TRBJ2-7
clone size: many
CDR3 protein: CAISSRLAGEGEQYF
CDR3 DNA: TGTGCCATCAGTTCACGACTAGCGGGAGAGGGCGAGCAGTACTTC

D gene: TRBD2
V gene: TRBV6-1
CDR3 length: 14
J gene: TRBJ2-7
clone size: .
CDR3 protein: CASSTGTTNYEQYF
CDR3 DNA: TGTGCCAGCAGTACCGGGACTACCAACTACGAGCAGTACTTC

D gene: TRBD1
V gene: TRBV29-1
CDR3 length: 14
J gene: TRBJ2-7
clone size: .
CDR3 protein: CSVGARTGPGEQYF
CDR3 DNA: TGCAGCGTTGGCGCCAGGACAGGGCCGGGTGAGCAGTACTTC

D gene: .
V gene: TRBV10-3
CDR3 length: 13
J gene: TRBJ2-3
clone size: few
CDR3 protein: CAIKGVPTDTQYF
CDR3 DNA: TGTGCCATCAAGGGGGTCCCCACAGATACGCAGTATTTT

D gene: .
V gene: TRBV29-1
CDR3 length: 12
J gene: TRBJ1-1
clone size: few
CDR3 protein: CSVVLSRTEAFF
CDR3 DNA: TGCAGCGTTGTCTTGAGTCGCACTGAAGCTTTCTTT

D gene: .
V gene: TRBV6-5
CDR3 length: 12
J gene: TRBJ2-2
clone size: many
CDR3 protein: CASSPWGGELFF
CDR3 DNA: TGTGCCAGCAGCCCCTGGGGCGGGGAGCTGTTTTTT

D gene: TRBD1
V gene: TRBV20-1
CDR3 length: 15
J gene: TRBJ2-7
clone size: .
CDR3 protein: CSAPPGTELTYEQYF
CDR3 DNA: TGCAGTGCCCCCCCCGGGACAGAATTAACCTACGAGCAGTACTTC

D gene: TRBD2
V gene: TRBV2
CDR3 length: 14
J gene: TRBJ2-3
clone size: few
CDR3 protein: CASRDGRATDTQYF
CDR3 DNA: TGTGCCAGCAGGGACGGGAGGGCTACAGATACGCAGTATTTT

D gene: TRBD1
V gene: TRBV6-2/TRBV6-3
CDR3 length: 17
J gene: TRBJ1-5
clone size: many
CDR3 protein: CASSYSGTGGLRQPQHF
CDR3 DNA: TGTGCCAGCAGTTACTCAGGGACAGGGGGCCTCCGGCAGCCCCAGCATTTT

D gene: TRBD2
V gene: TRBV20-1
CDR3 length: 16
J gene: TRBJ2-2
clone size: few
CDR3 protein: CSARSNVGGPTGELFF
CDR3 DNA: TGCAGTGCTAGAAGTAACGTGGGAGGGCCGACCGGGGAGCTGTTTTTT

D gene: .
V gene: TRBV11-2
CDR3 length: 15
J gene: TRBJ2-2
clone size: many
CDR3 protein: CASSLEGGDTGELFF
CDR3 DNA: TGTGCCAGCAGCCTCGAGGGGGGCGATACCGGGGAGCTGTTTTTT

D gene: TRBD1
V gene: TRBV12-3/TRBV12-4
CDR3 length: 15
J gene: TRBJ1-2
clone size: .
CDR3 protein: CASSLSAGGLVGYTF
CDR3 DNA: TGTGCCAGCAGTTTATCGGCAGGGGGCTTGGTTGGCTACACCTTC

D gene: .
V gene: TRBV5-6
CDR3 length: 12
J gene: TRBJ2-7
clone size: many
CDR3 protein: CASSLQYYEQYF
CDR3 DNA: TGTGCCAGCAGCTTGCAGTATTACGAGCAGTACTTC

D gene: TRBD1
V gene: TRBV3-1
CDR3 length: 13
J gene: TRBJ1-2
clone size: .
CDR3 protein: CASSPGGLNGYTF
CDR3 DNA: TGTGCCAGCAGCCCAGGGGGGTTGAATGGCTACACCTTC

D gene: .
V gene: TRBV7-2
CDR3 length: 14
J gene: TRBJ2-5
clone size: .
CDR3 protein: CASSFDWNQETQYF
CDR3 DNA: TGTGCCAGCAGCTTCGACTGGAACCAAGAGACCCAGTACTTC

D gene: TRBD2
V gene: TRBV19
CDR3 length: 14
J gene: TRBJ2-1
clone size: .
CDR3 protein: CASAPGLAGPGQFF
CDR3 DNA: TGTGCCAGCGCTCCGGGACTAGCGGGCCCTGGGCAGTTCTTC

D gene: .
V gene: TRBV11-3
CDR3 length: 14
J gene: TRBJ2-3
clone size: .
CDR3 protein: CASSLGAPQDTQYF
CDR3 DNA: TGTGCCAGCAGCTTGGGAGCGCCACAAGATACGCAGTATTTT

D gene: .
V gene: TRBV5-1
CDR3 length: 14
J gene: TRBJ1-2
clone size: few
CDR3 protein: CAVPRGGPFYGYTF
CDR3 DNA: TGCGCCGTCCCTCGGGGGGGACCTTTCTATGGCTACACCTTC

D gene: .
V gene: TRBV3-1
CDR3 length: 13
J gene: TRBJ1-5
clone size: .
CDR3 protein: CASSPGPTQPQHF
CDR3 DNA: TGTGCCAGCAGCCCGGGACCTACTCAGCCCCAGCATTTT

D gene: .
V gene: TRBV7-7
CDR3 length: 15
J gene: TRBJ2-5
clone size: few
CDR3 protein: CASSYTSGVKETQYF
CDR3 DNA: TGTGCTAGCAGCTACACTTCGGGGGTTAAGGAGACCCAGTACTTC

D gene: .
V gene: TRBV4-3
CDR3 length: 16
J gene: TRBJ2-2
clone size: .
CDR3 protein: CASSQEVRTETGELFF
CDR3 DNA: TGCGCCAGCAGCCAAGAAGTTAGGACAGAGACCGGGGAGCTGTTTTTT

D gene: .
V gene: TRBV6-5
CDR3 length: 16
J gene: TRBJ2-1
clone size: .
CDR3 protein: CASSYSRDGGYNEQFF
CDR3 DNA: TGTGCCAGCAGTTACTCGAGGGATGGAGGTTACAATGAGCAGTTCTTC

D gene: .
V gene: TRBV5-1
CDR3 length: 15
J gene: TRBJ1-6
clone size: .
CDR3 protein: CASSLGSDTNSPLHF
CDR3 DNA: TGCGCCAGCAGCTTGGGATCGGACACAAATTCACCCCTCCACTTT

D gene: .
V gene: TRBV7-2
CDR3 length: 13
J gene: TRBJ1-2
clone size: .
CDR3 protein: CASSSRTPYGYTF
CDR3 DNA: TGTGCCAGCAGCTCTCGGACACCTTATGGCTACACCTTC

D gene: TRBD1
V gene: TRBV7-9
CDR3 length: 13
J gene: TRBJ1-5
clone size: few
CDR3 protein: CASSLPGGQPQHF
CDR3 DNA: TGTGCCAGCAGCTTACCAGGGGGGCAGCCCCAGCATTTT

D gene: TRBD2
V gene: TRBV12-3/TRBV12-4
CDR3 length: 15
J gene: TRBJ2-7
clone size: .
CDR3 protein: CASRPALAGAGEQYF
CDR3 DNA: TGTGCCAGCAGGCCCGCTCTAGCGGGAGCCGGCGAGCAGTACTTC

D gene: TRBD1
V gene: TRBV7-9
CDR3 length: 14
J gene: TRBJ1-2
clone size: .
CDR3 protein: CASSPQGSHYSYTF
CDR3 DNA: TGTGCCAGCAGCCCACAGGGGTCCCACTATAGCTACACCTTC

D gene: .
V gene: TRBV12-3/TRBV12-4
CDR3 length: 14
J gene: TRBJ2-1
clone size: many
CDR3 protein: CASSPPWANNEQFF
CDR3 DNA: TGTGCCAGCAGCCCTCCGTGGGCTAACAATGAGCAGTTCTTC

D gene: .
V gene: TRBV4-1
CDR3 length: 15
J gene: TRBJ2-7
clone size: many
CDR3 protein: CASSQGPPSSYEQYF
CDR3 DNA: TGCGCCAGCAGCCAAGGTCCTCCCAGCTCCTACGAGCAGTACTTC

D gene: TRBD1
V gene: TRBV11-2
CDR3 length: 15
J gene: TRBJ2-3
clone size: many
CDR3 protein: CASSLTGSSTDTQYF
CDR3 DNA: TGTGCCAGCAGCTTGACAGGGTCTAGCACAGATACGCAGTATTTT

D gene: .
V gene: TRBV5-1
CDR3 length: 16
J gene: TRBJ2-1
clone size: few
CDR3 protein: CASRTRTGLFGNEQFF
CDR3 DNA: TGCGCCAGCCGGACCAGAACGGGACTCTTCGGGAATGAGCAGTTCTTC

D gene: .
V gene: TRBV20-1
CDR3 length: 13
J gene: TRBJ1-5
clone size: .
CDR3 protein: CSVRGGINQPQHF
CDR3 DNA: TGCAGTGTCAGGGGAGGGATCAATCAGCCCCAGCATTTT

D gene: .
V gene: TRBV5-1
CDR3 length: 17
J gene: TRBJ2-2
clone size: few
CDR3 protein: CASSLAPGSSIPGELFF
CDR3 DNA: TGCGCCAGCAGCTTGGCCCCTGGGAGTTCCATCCCCGGGGAGCTGTTTTTT

D gene: .
V gene: TRBV5-5
CDR3 length: 15
J gene: TRBJ2-2
clone size: .
CDR3 protein: CASSRDGRNTGELFF
CDR3 DNA: TGTGCCAGCAGCAGGGACGGGCGGAACACCGGGGAGCTGTTTTTT

D gene: .
V gene: TRBV20-1
CDR3 length: 12
J gene: TRBJ2-7
clone size: .
CDR3 protein: CSASGQSYEQYF
CDR3 DNA: TGCAGTGCTAGTGGGCAGTCCTACGAGCAGTACTTC

D gene: .
V gene: TRBV4-2
CDR3 length: 15
J gene: TRBJ1-1
clone size: few
CDR3 protein: CASSQEVRGRTEAFF
CDR3 DNA: TGTGCCAGCAGCCAAGAAGTCCGTGGGCGCACTGAAGCTTTCTTT

D gene: .
V gene: TRBV15
CDR3 length: 12
J gene: TRBJ1-5
clone size: .
CDR3 protein: CATSRPPGPAHF
CDR3 DNA: TGTGCCACCAGCAGACCCCCGGGCCCCGCGCATTTT

D gene: .
V gene: TRBV20-1
CDR3 length: 14
J gene: TRBJ2-3
clone size: .
CDR3 protein: CSASRQINTDTQYF
CDR3 DNA: TGCAGTGCTAGTCGTCAGATTAACACAGATACGCAGTATTTT

D gene: .
V gene: TRBV28
CDR3 length: 15
J gene: TRBJ2-5
clone size: few
CDR3 protein: CASSPPTGLGETQYF
CDR3 DNA: TGTGCCAGCAGTCCCCCCACAGGGCTCGGAGAGACCCAGTACTTC

D gene: .
V gene: TRBV18
CDR3 length: 14
J gene: TRBJ1-6
clone size: many
CDR3 protein: CASSLREYNSPLHF
CDR3 DNA: TGTGCCAGCTCACTAAGAGAGTATAATTCACCCCTCCACTTT

D gene: .
V gene: TRBV19
CDR3 length: 13
J gene: TRBJ2-2
clone size: .
CDR3 protein: CASSIRGVGELFF
CDR3 DNA: TGTGCCAGTAGTATCCGTGGGGTCGGGGAGCTGTTTTTT

D gene: .
V gene: TRBV24-1
CDR3 length: 14
J gene: TRBJ2-1
clone size: few
CDR3 protein: CATSDGDIYNEQFF
CDR3 DNA: TGTGCCACCAGTGACGGGGACATTTACAATGAGCAGTTCTTC

D gene: .
V gene: TRBV4-3
CDR3 length: 16
J gene: TRBJ2-1
clone size: many
CDR3 protein: CASSQGLGDSYNEQFF
CDR3 DNA: TGCGCCAGCAGCCAAGGACTAGGCGACTCCTACAATGAGCAGTTCTTC

D gene: .
V gene: TRBV10-3
CDR3 length: 13
J gene: TRBJ2-4
clone size: many
CDR3 protein: CAISDWLGEKQYF
CDR3 DNA: TGTGCCATCAGTGACTGGCTTGGGGAAAAGCAGTACTTC

D gene: TRBD2
V gene: TRBV3-1
CDR3 length: 16
J gene: TRBJ2-2
clone size: .
CDR3 protein: CASSQDRVAGAGELFF
CDR3 DNA: TGTGCCAGCAGCCAAGATCGGGTAGCGGGAGCCGGGGAGCTGTTTTTT

D gene: .
V gene: TRBV12-3/TRBV12-4
CDR3 length: 14
J gene: TRBJ1-4
clone size: few
CDR3 protein: CASSLGGVNEKLFF
CDR3 DNA: TGTGCCAGCAGTTTAGGAGGGGTAAATGAAAAACTGTTTTTT

D gene: .
V gene: TRBV4-1
CDR3 length: 15
J gene: TRBJ1-3
clone size: .
CDR3 protein: CASSQLADSGNTIYF
CDR3 DNA: TGCGCCAGCAGCCAATTAGCAGACTCTGGAAACACCATATATTTT

D gene: TRBD2
V gene: TRBV20-1
CDR3 length: 18
J gene: TRBJ2-5
clone size: few
CDR3 protein: CSARDDRASGRSQETQYF
CDR3 DNA: TGCAGTGCTAGAGATGATCGGGCTAGCGGGAGATCCCAGGAGACCCAGTACTTC

D gene: .
V gene: TRBV20-1
CDR3 length: 19
J gene: TRBJ1-2
clone size: .
CDR3 protein: CSARDQNRGLTRANYGYTF
CDR3 DNA: TGCAGTGCTAGAGATCAGAATAGGGGCCTCACAAGGGCTAACTATGGCTACACCTTC

D gene: .
V gene: TRBV3-1
CDR3 length: 15
J gene: TRBJ2-7
clone size: many
CDR3 protein: CASSQEPGSSYEQYF
CDR3 DNA: TGTGCCAGCAGCCAAGAACCGGGGAGCTCCTACGAGCAGTACTTC

D gene: .
V gene: TRBV7-9
CDR3 length: 12
J gene: TRBJ2-4
clone size: many
CDR3 protein: CASSLTGNIQYF
CDR3 DNA: TGTGCCAGCAGCTTGACGGGAAACATTCAGTACTTC